This T cell receptor (beta chain) was observed in a study of shared clonotypes between healthy human individuals. Trimming pared 7 bases from V and 7 bases from J, leaving 19 bases between. The CDR3 contains 14 residues. CDR1 is ENHRY and CDR2 is SYGVKD in the germline V gene. Unsorted samples drew genomic DNA from tens of millions of PBMCs. It was at deep level that the assay was run. When replicate PCRs were run on unsorted PBMC, they used 250 to 300 ng DNA, approximately 30,000 T cell genomes. Profiled with immunoSEQ multiplex PCR; TCRdb holds only in-frame clones, not every one. The sample lists roughly 500,000 clones; 75% to 85% were seen once.

The chain recombines TRBV10-3 with TRBJ1-2; maybe TRBD1 (5 bases). This clonotype originated in a middle-aged woman in good health. Some clones in this sample may be carry-over from other donors' samples. The source material was PBMCs. The CDR3 nucleotides read TGTGCCATCACTAAGGCAGGACAAGCGAGTGGCTACACCTTC. It translates to CAITKAGQASGYTF.